The 28 T cell receptor beta chains in this list originate from one sample, sequenced in a study of shared clonotypes between healthy human individuals. Repertoires were generated with immunoSEQ multiplex PCR, while TCRdb's copy carries only in-frame clones and drops some. Of approximately 2.4 million clones in the sample, almost 96% were seen once. The sequencing input was naive CD4+ T cells sorted from blood. Subset here: CD45RA+ positively selected. All receptors come from a young man in good health.

V is TRBV30 and J is TRBJ2-3; no firm D call. The CDR3 extends over 12 amino acids. From germline, CDR1 is GTSNPN and CDR2 SVGIG (reference sequence). V was pared by 2 bases and J by 10 bases, with 13 bases between. The CDR3 region is CAWSIVGNSQYF. Written as DNA, the CDR3 is TGTGCCTGGAGTATTGTGGGAAACTCGCAGTATTTT.

This chain links TRBV2 with TRBJ2-3; weak D call: TRBD2 (5 bases). Looked up from germline, CDR1 is SNHLY and CDR2 is FYNNEI. V was pared by 7 bases and J by 5 bases, with 10 bases between. CDR3 size: 12 residues. CDR3 protein: CASTAVVDTQYF. The CDR3 DNA is TGTGCCAGCACAGCGGTGGTAGATACGCAGTATTTT.

The chain employs TRBV2 and TRBJ1-4; D is undetermined. CDR1 is SNHLY and CDR2 is FYNNEI in the germline V gene. V was cut by 4 bases and J by 0 bases, with 9 bases left in between. The CDR3 totals 15 residues. The DNA for the CDR3 is TGTGCCAGCAGTGGGGAGAGATCAACTAATGAAAAACTGTTTTTT. Translation gives CASSGERSTNEKLFF.

Worth noting for this clone: The same CDR3 also results from other DNA sequences found in this sample. This rearrangement joins TRBV5-1 to TRBJ2-7; 9 bases fit TRBD1. The CDR3 sequence is 13 residues long. Losses at the gene ends were 0 bases for V and 5 bases for J; bases not matched to a gene: 0. The germline V gene encodes CDR1 SGHRS and CDR2 YFSETQ. CDR3 residues: CASSLGQGDEQYF. The CDR3, as DNA: TGCGCCAGCAGCTTGGGACAGGGGGACGAGCAGTACTTC.

The CDR3 reads CASFAGNTGELFF. CDR3 nucleotides: TGTGCCAGCTTTGCAGGGAACACCGGGGAGCTGTTTTTT. The rearrangement links TRBV7-2 to TRBJ2-2; D unresolved. Germline lookup yields CDR1 SGHTA and CDR2 FQGNSA. CDR3 length: 13 residues. The V end was cut by 8 bases, the J end by 1 base, with 8 bases between.

V usage is TRBV6-4 and J usage is TRBJ2-3; TRBD2 matches at 8 bases. Trimming removed 6 bases from V and 2 bases from J; junction bases left unmatched: 10. There are 16 residues in the CDR3. In germline, CDR1 is MRHNA, CDR2 SNTAGT. In DNA form, the CDR3 reads TGTGCCAGCAGCGACATCGGGGGGGGCCTCACAGATACGCAGTATTTT. Translation gives CASSDIGGGLTDTQYF.

The rearrangement joins TRBV13 to TRBJ1-1, with D possibly TRBD1 on 5 matching bases. Germline CDR1 PRHDT, CDR2 FYEKMQ (reference sequence). V was clipped by 6 bases and J by 1 base, with 21 bases between them. The CDR3 is 17 residues long. The CDR3: CASRLEGAGNSNTEAFF. CDR3 DNA: TGTGCCAGCAGACTCGAAGGGGCGGGTAATTCGAACACTGAAGCTTTCTTT.

This clone was detected only once. The V call is TRBV5-1, the J call TRBJ2-3; TRBD2 agrees at 14 bases. Trimming cost V 4 bases and J 1 base; bases outside gene matches: 5. Germline V gene data show CDR1 as SGHRS and CDR2 as YFSETQ. The length of the CDR3 is 17 residues. The CDR3 DNA is TGCGCCAGCAGCAAGGGACTAGCGGGGGCGGGCACAGATACGCAGTATTTT. This sequence encodes CASSKGLAGAGTDTQYF.

J is TRBJ2-5 and V is TRBV25-1; perhaps TRBD2 as D (5 bases). The V end was cut by 6 bases, the J end by 5 bases, with 16 bases between. This CDR3 region has 14 residues. Germline CDR1 MGHDK, CDR2 SYGVNS. This chain's CDR3 is CASSPGGLGETQYF. DNA for the CDR3: TGTGCCAGCAGCCCTGGAGGTCTTGGGGAGACCCAGTACTTC.

The chain is built from TRBV27 and TRBJ2-5; weak D call: TRBD2 (6 bases). Germline-derived CDR1 and CDR2 are MNHEY and SMNVEV (reference sequence). The CDR3 totals 15 residues. Trimming cost V 3 bases and J 2 bases, with 13 bases left between them. The CDR3 here is CASSFYGSKQETQYF. The CDR3 nucleotides are TGTGCCAGCAGTTTTTACGGGAGTAAGCAAGAGACCCAGTACTTC.

The chain carries TRBV5-1 and TRBJ1-4; 7 nucleotides align to TRBD1. Unmatched junction bases numbered 2, after V lost 0 bases and J lost 0 bases. Germline CDR1 reads SGHRS; CDR2 reads YFSETQ. The CDR3 totals 16 residues. DNA for the CDR3: TGCGCCAGCAGCTTGGGAACAGGGGCAACTAATGAAAAACTGTTTTTT. It codes for CASSLGTGATNEKLFF.

The J gene is TRBJ2-5, the V gene TRBV7-2; 8 positions match TRBD1. Trimming removed 5 bases from V and 4 bases from J; junction bases left unmatched: 6. The CDR3 has 14 amino acids. Germline V gene lookup returns CDR1 SGHTA and CDR2 FQGNSA. CDR3 sequence reads: CASSRTGSRETQYF. CDR3 nucleotides: TGTGCCAGCAGCCGGACAGGGTCCCGAGAGACCCAGTACTTC.

The chain links TRBV25-1 to TRBJ1-5, with 7 nucleotides matching TRBD1. The CDR3 totals 17 residues. The germline CDR1 and CDR2 sequences are MGHDK and SYGVNS. Losses at the gene ends were 5 bases for V and 4 bases for J; bases not matched to a gene: 14. CDR3 nucleotides: TGTGCCAGCAGTAGATTTCGCAGGGGGTTTGGGAATCAGCCCCAGCATTTT. Amino acids: CASSRFRRGFGNQPQHF.

The chain uses TRBV10-2 and TRBJ2-7, with D possibly matching TRBD2 (6 bases). The V end lost 3 bases, the J end lost 6 bases, and 15 bases lay between the germline ends. The CDR3 contains 14 residues. Germline CDR1 WSHSY, CDR2 SAAADI. CDR3 residues: CASSEGRRRGEQYF. The CDR3 coding sequence is TGCGCCAGCAGTGAAGGGCGACGGCGGGGCGAGCAGTACTTC.

The rearrangement uses TRBV28 and TRBJ1-6; D perhaps matches TRBD1 (6 bases). Looked up from germline, CDR1 is MDHEN and CDR2 is SYDVKM. This CDR3 is 13 amino acids long. V was trimmed by 4 bases and J by 9 bases, leaving 10 bases between them. The CDR3 loop reads CASSSRGISPLHF. CDR3 bases: TGTGCCAGCAGTTCAAGGGGGATTTCACCCCTCCACTTT.

For this clone: In the same sample, other DNA sequences code for this CDR3. The chain carries TRBV10-3 and TRBJ2-7; D gene uncertain. Germline lookup yields CDR1 ENHRY and CDR2 SYGVKD. The CDR3 consists of 13 residues. Trimming removed 3 bases from V and 3 bases from J, with 9 bases in between. The CDR3, as DNA: TGTGCCATCAGTGAAGGTAGAGACTACGAGCAGTACTTC. Translated: CAISEGRDYEQYF.

This chain links TRBV14 with TRBJ2-7; D not resolved. Deletions cut 1 base from V and 2 bases from J, with 12 bases between. Per germline, CDR1 SGHDN and CDR2 FVKESK. CDR3 length: 15 amino acids. CDR3 nucleotides: TGTGCCAGCAGCCAAGTTTTGGGCATCGCCTACGAGCAGTACTTC. This encodes CASSQVLGIAYEQYF.

The rearrangement joins TRBV5-1 to TRBJ2-2, with D perhaps matching TRBD2 (5 bases). Deletions cut 4 bases from V and 4 bases from J, with 14 bases between. Germline CDR1 is SGHRS and CDR2 is YFSETQ. This CDR3 has 15 residues. DNA of the CDR3: TGCGCCAGCAGCGGGAGTGGAGGAGTCACCGGGGAGCTGTTTTTT. It codes for CASSGSGGVTGELFF.

This sequence joins TRBV18 and TRBJ2-2; a weak D match, TRBD2 (6 bases). This CDR3 region has 16 residues. V was clipped by 6 bases and J by 4 bases, with 18 bases between them. Germline lookup yields CDR1 KGHSH and CDR2 LQKENI. CDR3 loop: CASSPRLVSGTGELFF. The CDR3 DNA reads TGTGCCAGCTCCCCCAGACTAGTCTCGGGCACCGGGGAGCTGTTTTTT.

The rearrangement uses TRBV6-5 and TRBJ1-2; D unresolved. The V end lost 9 bases, the J end lost 8 bases, and 13 bases lay between the germline ends. CDR1 MNHEY and CDR2 SVGAGI come from the germline V gene. The CDR3 spans 11 residues. CDR3 DNA sequence: TGTGCCAGTCACCAAAGTGGAGGCTACACCTTC. Its protein is CASHQSGGYTF.

A word on this clone: The sample has other DNA sequences that encode this CDR3 too. The CDR3 protein is CASRLAGGNTGELFF. CDR3 bases: TGTGCCAGCCGGCTAGCGGGAGGGAACACCGGGGAGCTGTTTTTT. The chain has TRBV27 and TRBJ2-2; 11 positions agree with TRBD2. Germline V gene sequence: CDR1 MNHEY, CDR2 SMNVEV (reference sequence). The CDR3 consists of 15 residues. J lost 1 base, V lost 8 bases, and 3 bases had no gene match.

V is TRBV30 and J is TRBJ1-4; D might be TRBD1 (6 bases). This CDR3 contains 14 residues. Trimming stripped 8 bases from V and 0 bases from J, with 13 bases between. Germline lookup yields CDR1 GTSNPN and CDR2 SVGIG (reference sequence). This CDR3 is CARTTGTTNEKLFF. CDR3 bases: TGTGCCAGGACCACAGGGACAACTAATGAAAAACTGTTTTTT.

This clone came up a few times. The genes are TRBV6-1 and TRBJ1-6; D is unclear. Deletions cut 1 base from V and 9 bases from J, with 10 bases between. CDR3 length: 14 amino acids. In germline, CDR1 is MNHNS, CDR2 SASEGT. CDR3: CASSEGLLGSPLHF. CDR3 coding DNA: TGTGCCAGCAGTGAAGGGTTACTGGGTTCACCCCTCCACTTT.

The chain has TRBV20-1 and TRBJ1-2; D not certain. Germline CDR1 DFQATT, CDR2 SNEGSKA (reference sequence). Trimming took 3 bases from V and 6 from J, leaving 8 bases between them. The CDR3 is made up of 11 amino acids. The CDR3 DNA reads TGCAGTGCTAGCCGGGGAAATGGCTACACCTTC. This codes for CSASRGNGYTF.

The rearrangement uses TRBV7-2 and TRBJ2-4, with 10 bases that match TRBD1. The CDR3 contains 16 residues. V lost 1 base to trimming and J lost 5 bases; unmatched junction nucleotides: 5. Germline CDR1 and CDR2: SGHTA and FQGNSA. Here the CDR3 reads CASSLGRQGAQNIQYF. The CDR3 DNA follows: TGTGCCAGCAGCTTAGGACGACAGGGGGCCCAAAACATTCAGTACTTC.

This chain links TRBV7-9 with TRBJ1-2; D ambiguous. CDR3 length equals 15 residues. Trimming removed 0 bases at V and 0 bases at J, with 8 bases between. Germline-derived CDR1 and CDR2 are SEHNR and FQNEAQ (reference sequence). CDR3 region: CASSLAYGTNYGYTF. DNA for the CDR3: TGTGCCAGCAGCTTAGCGTACGGGACTAACTATGGCTACACCTTC.

This sequence joins TRBV11-2 and TRBJ1-6; D perhaps matches TRBD1 (6 bases). CDR1 is SGHAT, CDR2 FQNNGV, per germline. CDR3 length: 17 amino acids. The germline V and J ends were trimmed by 5 bases and 7 bases, with 21 bases remaining between them. The CDR3 reads CASSPRGSAGVNSPLHF. CDR3 in DNA: TGTGCCAGCAGCCCCAGAGGCAGCGCAGGGGTCAATTCACCCCTCCACTTT.

This clone was observed once. CDR3 loop: CASSLDAVHGQFF. CDR3 DNA sequence: TGTGCCAGCAGCTTAGATGCAGTACACGGGCAGTTCTTC. The rearrangement uses TRBV7-2 and TRBJ2-1; D unresolved. V shed 1 base and J shed 12 bases, with 13 bases lying between them. In germline, CDR1 is SGHTA, CDR2 FQGNSA. The CDR3 length is 13 residues.